This entry lists 5 T cell receptor beta chains sequenced from one sample in a study of PD-L1 blockade in urothelial cancer. Sequencing was performed with immunoSEQ multiplex PCR; in TCRdb, only in-frame clones are kept and a portion is missing. The data contain over 45,000 clones, 70% to 90% of them singletons. Documented time point: pretreatment peripheral blood. The source was PBMCs, collected around atezolizumab (anti-PD-L1) treatment. These TCRs come from a man aged 60 to 69 with urothelial cancer.

The chain links TRBV5-1 to TRBJ1-2; TRBD1 is a possible D gene (5 bases). V was cut by 3 bases and J by 0 bases, with 18 bases left in between. This CDR3 is 17 amino acids long. The germline CDR1 and CDR2 sequences are SGHRS and YFSETQ. The CDR3 sequence: CASSWSPGTGANYGYTF. Written as DNA, the CDR3 is TGCGCCAGCAGCTGGAGCCCCGGGACGGGAGCTAACTATGGCTACACCTTC.

The rearrangement links TRBV5-4 to TRBJ2-7, with TRBD1 matching 7 bases. Germline V gene data show CDR1 as SGHNT and CDR2 as YYREEE (reference sequence). The CDR3 spans 14 residues. Trimming cost V 4 bases and J 5 bases; bases outside gene matches: 9. CDR3 DNA sequence: TGTGCCAGCAGCCCTACAGGGGTCCAGAACGAGCAGTACTTC. Its protein product is CASSPTGVQNEQYF.

The J gene is TRBJ1-5, the V gene TRBV10-3; 7 nucleotides agree with TRBD1. V lost 10 bases, J lost 0 bases, and 6 bases stayed unmatched. The CDR3 loop spans 14 amino acids. Germline CDR1 is ENHRY and CDR2 is SYGVKD. The CDR3 nucleotides read TGTGCCAGCGGACAGGACGATAGCAATCAGCCCCAGCATTTT. The encoded protein is CASGQDDSNQPQHF.

The chain carries TRBV11-3 and TRBJ2-7, with D perhaps TRBD1 (6 bases). The CDR3 has 15 residues. Trimming stripped 5 bases from V and 0 bases from J, with 14 bases between. The germline gives CDR1 SGHNT, CDR2 YENEEA. This CDR3 reads CASSLGQVISYEQYF. The CDR3 region has the DNA TGTGCCAGCAGCCTGGGACAAGTTATCTCCTACGAGCAGTACTTC.

This chain uses TRBV7-6 with TRBJ2-7; weak D call: TRBD1 (5 bases). CDR1 and CDR2 from the germline V gene are SGHVS and FNYEAQ. CDR3 size: 15 residues. V was cut by 0 bases and J by 0 bases, with 9 bases left in between. CDR3 bases: TGTGCCAGCAGCTTAGCGGGGCAGCCCTCCTACGAGCAGTACTTC. Amino acid sequence: CASSLAGQPSYEQYF. Full variable domain (missing parts from reference TRBV7-6 and TRBJ2-7): GAGVSQSPRYKVTKRGQDVALRCDPISGHVSLYWYRQALGQGPEFLTYFNYEAQQDKSGLPNDRFSAERPEGSISTLTIQRTEQRDSAMYRCASSLAGQPSYEQYFGPGTRLTVT.